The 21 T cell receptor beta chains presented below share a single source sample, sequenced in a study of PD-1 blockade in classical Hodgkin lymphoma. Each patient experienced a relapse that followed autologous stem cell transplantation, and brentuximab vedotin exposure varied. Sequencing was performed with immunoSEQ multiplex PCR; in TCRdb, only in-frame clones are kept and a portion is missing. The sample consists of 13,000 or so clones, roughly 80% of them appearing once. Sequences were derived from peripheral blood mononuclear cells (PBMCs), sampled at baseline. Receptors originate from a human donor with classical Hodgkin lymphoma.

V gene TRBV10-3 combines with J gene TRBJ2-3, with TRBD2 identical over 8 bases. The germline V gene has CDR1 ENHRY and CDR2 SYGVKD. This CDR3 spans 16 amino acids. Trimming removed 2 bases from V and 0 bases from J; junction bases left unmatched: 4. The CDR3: CAISEGASGSTDTQYF. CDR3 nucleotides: TGTGCCATCAGTGAGGGGGCTAGCGGGAGCACAGATACGCAGTATTTT.

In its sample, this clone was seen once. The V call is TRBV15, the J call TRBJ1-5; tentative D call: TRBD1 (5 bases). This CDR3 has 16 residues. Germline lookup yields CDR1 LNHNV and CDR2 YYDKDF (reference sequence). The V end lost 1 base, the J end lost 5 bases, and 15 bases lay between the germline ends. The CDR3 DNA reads TGTGCCACCAGCAGAGGTCCTCGGGGGTCGGATCAGCCCCAGCATTTT. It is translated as CATSRGPRGSDQPQHF.

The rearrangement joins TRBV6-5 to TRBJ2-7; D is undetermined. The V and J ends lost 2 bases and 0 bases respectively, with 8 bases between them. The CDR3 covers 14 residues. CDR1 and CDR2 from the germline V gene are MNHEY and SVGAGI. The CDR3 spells CASSYRDTSYEQYF. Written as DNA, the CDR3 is TGTGCCAGCAGTTACCGAGACACCTCCTACGAGCAGTACTTC.

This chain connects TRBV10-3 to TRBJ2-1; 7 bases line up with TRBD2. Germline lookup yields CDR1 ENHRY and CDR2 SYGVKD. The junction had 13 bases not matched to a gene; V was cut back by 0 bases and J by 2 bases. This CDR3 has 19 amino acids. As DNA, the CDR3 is TGTGCCATCAGTGAGTCGATCCTAGGGGAGGGAGGTACCTACAATGAGCAGTTCTTC. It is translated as CAISESILGEGGTYNEQFF.

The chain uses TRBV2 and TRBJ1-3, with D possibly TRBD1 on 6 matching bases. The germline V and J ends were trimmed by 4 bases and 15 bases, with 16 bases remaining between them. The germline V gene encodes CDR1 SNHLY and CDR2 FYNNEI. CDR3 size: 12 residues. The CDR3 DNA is TGTGCCAGCAGTGGGGGGCGGCTTTACCGATATTTT. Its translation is CASSGGRLYRYF.

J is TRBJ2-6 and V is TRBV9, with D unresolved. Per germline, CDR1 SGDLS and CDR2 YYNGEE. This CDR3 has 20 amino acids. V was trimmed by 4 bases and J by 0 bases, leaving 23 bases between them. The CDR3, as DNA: TGTGCCAGCAGCCCGTACGTGACCCCCTACAAAAACTCTGGGGCCAACGTCCTGACTTTC. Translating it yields CASSPYVTPYKNSGANVLTF.

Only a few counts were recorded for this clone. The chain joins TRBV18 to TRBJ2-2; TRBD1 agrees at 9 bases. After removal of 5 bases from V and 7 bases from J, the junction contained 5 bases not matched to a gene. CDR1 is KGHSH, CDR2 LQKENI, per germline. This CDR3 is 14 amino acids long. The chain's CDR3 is CASSWTGERGELFF. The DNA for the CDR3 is TGTGCCAGCTCATGGACAGGGGAACGCGGGGAGCTGTTTTTT.

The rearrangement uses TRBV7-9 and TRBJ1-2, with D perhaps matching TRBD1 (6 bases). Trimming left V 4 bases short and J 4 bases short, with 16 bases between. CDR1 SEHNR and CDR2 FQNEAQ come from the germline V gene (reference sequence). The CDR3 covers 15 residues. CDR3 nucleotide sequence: TGTGCCAGCAGCTCATCGACAGGAATAATCTATGGCTACACCTTC. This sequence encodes CASSSSTGIIYGYTF.

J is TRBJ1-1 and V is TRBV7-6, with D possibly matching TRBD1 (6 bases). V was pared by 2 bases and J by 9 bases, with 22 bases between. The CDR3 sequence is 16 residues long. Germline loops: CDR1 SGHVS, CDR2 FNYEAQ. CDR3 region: CASSLLGGTRREKAFF. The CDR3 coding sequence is TGTGCCAGCAGCTTACTAGGCGGGACACGGCGGGAAAAAGCTTTCTTT.

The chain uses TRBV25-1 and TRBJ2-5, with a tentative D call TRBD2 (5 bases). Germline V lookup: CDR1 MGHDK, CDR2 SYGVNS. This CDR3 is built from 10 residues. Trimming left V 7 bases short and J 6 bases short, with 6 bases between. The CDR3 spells CASIGKTQYF. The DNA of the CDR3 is TGTGCCAGCATCGGGAAGACCCAGTACTTC. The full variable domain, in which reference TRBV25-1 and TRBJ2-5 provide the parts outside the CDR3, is EADIYQTPRYLVIGTGKKITLECSQTMGHDKMYWYQQDPGMELHLIHYSYGVNSTEKGDLSSESTVSRIRTEHFPLTLESARPSHTSQYLCASIGKTQYFGPGTRLLVL.

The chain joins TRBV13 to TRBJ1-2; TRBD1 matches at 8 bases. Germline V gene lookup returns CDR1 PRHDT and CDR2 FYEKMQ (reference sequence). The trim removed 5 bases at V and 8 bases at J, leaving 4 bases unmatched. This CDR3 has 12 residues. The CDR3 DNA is TGTGCCAGCAGCCGGTACAGGGGGGGCTACACCTTC. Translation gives CASSRYRGGYTF.

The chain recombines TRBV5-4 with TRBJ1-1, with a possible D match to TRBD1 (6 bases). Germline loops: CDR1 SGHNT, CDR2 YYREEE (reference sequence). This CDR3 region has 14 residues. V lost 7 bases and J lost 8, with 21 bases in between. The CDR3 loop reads CASYRTVLSREAFF. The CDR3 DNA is TGTGCCAGCTATAGGACAGTCTTGAGCAGGGAAGCTTTCTTT.

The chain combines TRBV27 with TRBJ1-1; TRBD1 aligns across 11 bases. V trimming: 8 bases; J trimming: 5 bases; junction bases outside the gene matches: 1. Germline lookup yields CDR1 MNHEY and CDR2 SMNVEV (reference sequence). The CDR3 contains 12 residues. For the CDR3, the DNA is TGTGCCAGCGGACAGGGGGCAACTGAAGCTTTCTTT. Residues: CASGQGATEAFF.

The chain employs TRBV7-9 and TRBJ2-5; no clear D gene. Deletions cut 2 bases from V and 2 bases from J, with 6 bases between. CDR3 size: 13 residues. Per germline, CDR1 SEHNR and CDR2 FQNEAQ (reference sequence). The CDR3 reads CASSLLQQETQYF. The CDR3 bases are TGTGCCAGCAGCTTATTGCAACAAGAGACCCAGTACTTC.

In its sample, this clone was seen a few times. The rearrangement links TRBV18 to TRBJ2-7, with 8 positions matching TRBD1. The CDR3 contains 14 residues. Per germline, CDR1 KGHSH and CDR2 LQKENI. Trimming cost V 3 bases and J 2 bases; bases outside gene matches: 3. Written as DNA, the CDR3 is TGTGCCAGCTCACCTAGGACAGGGACCTACGAGCAGTACTTC. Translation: CASSPRTGTYEQYF.

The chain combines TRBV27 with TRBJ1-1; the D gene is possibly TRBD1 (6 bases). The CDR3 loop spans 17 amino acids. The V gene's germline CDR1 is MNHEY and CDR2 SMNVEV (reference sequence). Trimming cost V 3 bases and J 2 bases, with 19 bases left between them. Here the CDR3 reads CASSFRRPGTPNTEAFF. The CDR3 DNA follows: TGTGCCAGCAGTTTCCGTCGGCCGGGGACACCTAACACTGAAGCTTTCTTT.

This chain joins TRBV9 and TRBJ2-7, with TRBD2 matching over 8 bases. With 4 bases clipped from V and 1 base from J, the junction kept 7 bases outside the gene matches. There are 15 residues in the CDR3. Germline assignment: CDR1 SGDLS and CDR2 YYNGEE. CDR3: CASSPLAGLSYEQYF. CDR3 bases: TGTGCCAGCAGCCCCCTAGCGGGCCTGTCCTACGAGCAGTACTTC.

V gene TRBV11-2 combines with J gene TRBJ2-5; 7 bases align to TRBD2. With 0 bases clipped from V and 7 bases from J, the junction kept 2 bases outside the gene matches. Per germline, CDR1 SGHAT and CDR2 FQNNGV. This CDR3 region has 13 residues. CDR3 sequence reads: CASSLDWGGTQYF. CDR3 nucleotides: TGTGCCAGCAGCTTAGATTGGGGGGGGACCCAGTACTTC.

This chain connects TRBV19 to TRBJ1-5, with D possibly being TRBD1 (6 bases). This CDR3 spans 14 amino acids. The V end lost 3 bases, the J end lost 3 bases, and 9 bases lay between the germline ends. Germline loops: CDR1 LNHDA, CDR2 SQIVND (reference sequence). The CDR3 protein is CASSIRDTNQPQHF. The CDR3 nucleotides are TGTGCCAGTAGTATCCGGGACACCAATCAGCCCCAGCATTTT.

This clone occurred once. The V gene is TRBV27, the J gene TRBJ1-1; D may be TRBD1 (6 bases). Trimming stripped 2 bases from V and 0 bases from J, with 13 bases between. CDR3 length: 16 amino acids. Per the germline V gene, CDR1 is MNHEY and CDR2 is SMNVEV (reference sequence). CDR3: CASSLGAGGMNTEAFF. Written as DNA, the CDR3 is TGTGCCAGCAGTTTAGGGGCGGGGGGCATGAACACTGAAGCTTTCTTT.

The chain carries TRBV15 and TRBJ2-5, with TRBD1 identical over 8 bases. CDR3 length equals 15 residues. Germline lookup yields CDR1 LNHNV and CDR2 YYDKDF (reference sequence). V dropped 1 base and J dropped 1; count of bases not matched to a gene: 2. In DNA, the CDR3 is TGTGCCACCAGCAGAGGAGGGACAGGCCAAGAGACCCAGTACTTC. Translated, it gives CATSRGGTGQETQYF.